This T cell receptor (beta chain) was documented in a study of spatial heterogeneity in lung cancer (dated by TCRdb to about 2019). In terms of the full investigation: Samples were obtained from about 75 patients with early-stage, untreated non-small cell lung cancer from the lung TRACERx cohort. The study quantitatively compared TCR alpha and beta repertoires across multiple tumor regions, matched nontumor lung and blood in non-small cell lung cancer. TCR repertoire features were related to nonsynonymous mutation counts determined by whole-exome sequencing of tumor tissue. At surgery, both alpha and beta chains were TCR-sequenced in 200 to 250 tumor regions, 63 to 80 matched nontumor lung samples and around 50 PBMC samples. In the raw uncorrected reads, each unique combination of TCR and UMI appeared more than ten times on average. More beta-chain than alpha-chain transcripts were consistently detected, likely reflecting higher beta-chain transcript abundance. Follow-up PBMC samples were sequenced whenever available, with the median time to follow-up being around 2 years after resection. Results the study describes overall, beyond this receptor: Confirming at a functional level the hypothesis that regional TCRs recognize regional mutations was considered to require additional single-cell paired TCR alpha and beta sequencing. Ubiquitous expanded tumor TCRs were found in blood more often at tumor resection than at routine follow-up. Comparisons of baseline and follow-up blood repertoires included only 14 patients.

This clonotype was counted ten times or more. The specificity of this receptor is unknown. Base qualities are not at hand, and no much larger clone is one base apart. In light of the paper, this sample's time point label describes: blood at routine non-recurrence follow-up after resection. For TCR sequencing, whole RNA was extracted from tumor and nontumor lung tissue, or from cryopreserved PBMC samples, and no cell sorting was done. A patient was chosen for TCR sequencing only when enough RNA was available from at least two tumor regions. The receptor library was made with 5' RACE. This sample was sequenced with a NextSeq 500. In the TCR library protocol, a unique molecular identifier was attached to each TCR cDNA molecule so that PCR and sequencing errors could be corrected. The paper's data handling went like this. TCR identification, UMI-based error correction and CDR3 extraction were performed with Decombinator tools. Expanded TCRs were defined as those above a frequency of 2 per 1,000, corresponding to the top 1% of the tumor frequency distribution. Rényi diversity was computed with the R vegan package after subsampling each repertoire 100 times to 5,000 TCRs. To build CDR3 similarity networks, amino acid triplet string-kernel similarity was used, and CDR3s were connected when their pairwise similarity was above 0.82. The raw public reads went through TCRdb reprocessing: fastp at Q25, MiXCR clone calling, in-frame beta chains kept. Entries that share a CDR3 protein sequence are merged under the most common genes and DNA. TCRdb, not the authors, supplied the V and J calls. For this sample there are around 47,000 distinct CDR3 sequences; under 8% appear just once. Approximately 40% of the sample is held by the ten biggest clonotypes.

V loses 4 bases, J loses 0 bases, and the germline ends lie 10 bases apart. From the cysteine through the phenylalanine, the CDR3 covers 15 amino acids. Only the CDR3 DNA stays, 45 bases, in frame from base 1. The germline V gene sets CDR1 to MGHRA and CDR2 to YSYEKL. The V gene is TRBV4-1 and the J gene is TRBJ1-5, with the D gene too uncertain to name. The source was PBMCs, collected at follow-up. This clonotype originated in a female donor with early-stage non-small cell lung cancer. CDR3 region: CASSPRQYSNQPQHF. The DNA is TGCGCCAGCAGCCCCCGCCAGTATAGCAATCAGCCCCAGCATTTT.